One sample yielded the 8 T cell receptor beta chains listed below, sequenced in a study of molecular identifiers for immune sequencing clone quantification. From the PCR reads, TCRdb called clonotypes with MiXCR, one entry per CDR3 protein. The sample yields under 600,000 distinct CDR3 sequences, roughly 26% seen once. The sample comprised naive CD8+ T cells from blood, with Jurkat cell RNA spiked in. Noted subset: FACS-sorted CD8+CD4-CCR7+CD45RA+ naive T cells. Receptors were obtained from a human donor in good health. Some libraries in this study had Jurkat cell RNA spiked in.

This clonotype was observed a handful of times. The rearrangement links TRBV19 to TRBJ1-2, with D maybe TRBD1 (6 bases). This CDR3 is built from 14 residues. The V end lost 4 bases, the J end lost 3 bases, and 12 bases lay between the germline ends. The V gene's germline CDR1 is LNHDA and CDR2 SQIVND (reference sequence). For the CDR3, the DNA is TGTGCCAGTAGTACCGGGACAAACTACTATGGCTACACCTTC. This gives the protein CASSTGTNYYGYTF.

In regard to this clonotype: Here the CDR3 omits its conserved ending phenylalanine or tryptophan, so a read error is the likely source. The chain employs TRBV6-5 and TRBJ1-1, with D perhaps matching TRBD1 (6 bases). The V and J ends lost 5 bases and 0 bases respectively, with 19 bases between them. The CDR3 has 17 amino acids. The germline gives CDR1 MNHEY, CDR2 SVGAGI. In DNA form, the CDR3 reads TGTGCCAGCAGTACCGGGACCTGGGGGCACATGAACACTGAAGCTTTCCTT. This gives the protein CASSTGTWGHMNTEAFL.

V gene TRBV27 combines with J gene TRBJ2-7; TRBD1 agrees at 9 bases. J lost 3 bases, V lost 6 bases, and 6 bases had no gene match. The CDR3 consists of 14 residues. Germline CDR1 and CDR2: MNHEY and SMNVEV (reference sequence). CDR3 sequence (DNA): TGTGCCAGCAGCCCACAGGGGGCCTACTACGAGCAGTACTTC. Translation gives CASSPQGAYYEQYF.

This clonotype was picked up many times. The rearrangement links TRBV29-1 to TRBJ2-3; D may be TRBD2 (5 bases). The CDR3 extends over 13 amino acids. Germline CDR1 reads SQVTM; CDR2 reads ANQGSEA. Trimming took 4 bases from V and 6 from J, leaving 14 bases between them. The CDR3 bases are TGCAGCGTTGCCGGGGTTCGGCCTGATACGCAGTATTTT. Amino acid sequence: CSVAGVRPDTQYF.

In its sample, this clonotype was seen many times. V is TRBV4-3 and J is TRBJ2-7, with D perhaps being TRBD1 or TRBD2 (6 bases each). V shed 3 bases and J shed 4 bases, with 16 bases lying between them. CDR3 size: 15 residues. Germline V gives CDR1 LGHNA, CDR2 YSLEER. CDR3 sequence reads: CASSQDRGGGYEQYF. Here the CDR3 DNA reads TGCGCCAGCAGCCAGGACCGAGGGGGAGGTTACGAGCAGTACTTC.

There are a few counts of this clonotype. The genes are TRBV4-3 and TRBJ1-1, with D tentatively TRBD1 (6 bases). Germline lookup yields CDR1 LGHNA and CDR2 YSLEER. V dropped 3 bases and J dropped 1 base, with 18 bases sitting between them. The CDR3 spans 17 residues. CDR3 in amino acids: CASSQERWGQQNTEAFF. DNA for the CDR3: TGCGCCAGCAGCCAGGAAAGGTGGGGGCAGCAGAACACTGAAGCTTTCTTT.

This clonotype was seen at least ten times. The J gene is TRBJ1-1, the V gene TRBV15; D is undetermined. The CDR3 loop spans 13 amino acids. Germline CDR1 is LNHNV and CDR2 is YYDKDF (reference sequence). The V end was cut by 8 bases, the J end by 0 bases, with 10 bases between. CDR3 nucleotide sequence: TGTGCCACCGGGGAGGCGCTGAACACTGAAGCTTTCTTT. Amino acids: CATGEALNTEAFF.

This clonotype was seen only a few times. The chain employs TRBV28 and TRBJ2-3, with D unclear. CDR1 and CDR2 (germline): MDHEN, SYDVKM. V dropped 11 bases and J dropped 2 bases, with 17 bases sitting between them. The CDR3 consists of 14 residues. The CDR3 loop reads CAGSREFSTDTQYF. The CDR3 DNA sequence: TGTGCCGGCTCTCGCGAGTTCTCCACAGATACGCAGTATTTT.